Listed below are T cell receptor beta chains from one sample, sequenced in a study of cytomegalovirus exposure and HLA in healthy donors. Sequencing used immunoSEQ multiplex PCR; TCRdb keeps in-frame clones, though not all of them. The data contain some 250,000 clones, around 87% of them singletons. The sequenced sample consisted of PBMCs. Every receptor here comes from a woman aged 30 to 39 in good health and CMV-seropositive. The CDR3 runs from the conserved cysteine through the conserved F or W. D genes are given only for firm matches. Clone size is stated in some rows and not others, as once, few, many or a class when expanded.

clone size,V gene,D gene,J gene,CDR3 protein,CDR3 DNA
NA,TRBV27,NA,TRBJ1-4,CASSLFGRAARKSEKLFF,TGTGCCAGCAGTTTATTTGGGAGGGCCGCCCGCAAGTCCGAAAAACTGTTTTTT
NA,TRBV9,TRBD2,TRBJ2-7,CASSVGGSTHEQYF,TGTGCCAGCAGCGTGGGCGGGAGTACCCACGAGCAGTACTTC
NA,TRBV28,TRBD1,TRBJ1-2,CASSFSGTAYGYTF,TGTGCCAGCAGTTTCTCCGGGACAGCCTATGGCTACACCTTC
few,TRBV19,TRBD1,TRBJ1-2,CASSPGTAASIGYTF,TGTGCCAGTAGCCCCGGGACAGCCGCCTCTATTGGCTACACCTTC
once,TRBV4-1,TRBD2,TRBJ2-5,CASSPGTRQETQYF,TGCGCCAGCAGCCCCGGGACTAGACAAGAGACCCAGTACTTC
NA,TRBV5-5,NA,TRBJ1-2,CASSLTGIDGYTF,TGTGCCAGCAGCTTGACAGGTATTGATGGCTACACCTTC
NA,TRBV15,TRBD1,TRBJ2-2,CATLQTRDRGRNGGELFF,TGTGCCACCCTACAAACCCGGGACAGGGGGCGGAATGGCGGGGAGCTGTTTTTT
once,TRBV11-2,NA,TRBJ1-2,CASSLLVGGAGYGYTF,TGTGCCAGCAGCTTACTGGTGGGAGGGGCGGGGTATGGCTACACCTTC
NA,TRBV9,NA,TRBJ1-2,CASSLHYGYTF,TGTGCCAGCAGCCTCCACTATGGCTACACCTTC
NA,TRBV19,TRBD2,TRBJ2-2,CASSTTSGRAAGELFF,TGTGCCAGTAGTACTACTAGCGGGAGGGCCGCCGGGGAGCTGTTTTTT
NA,TRBV11-3,NA,TRBJ2-2,CASSPALGGASGELFF,TGTGCCAGCAGCCCGGCGCTGGGGGGAGCGAGCGGGGAGCTGTTTTTT
NA,TRBV6-1,TRBD1,TRBJ1-1,CASSAATTGGTEAFF,TGTGCCAGCAGCGCAGCCACGACAGGGGGCACTGAAGCTTTCTTT
NA,TRBV30,TRBD2,TRBJ2-1,CAFRMLAGRDEQFF,TGTGCCTTCCGGATGCTAGCGGGACGGGATGAGCAGTTCTTC
NA,TRBV15,TRBD1,TRBJ1-1,CATSRERQGIAEAFF,TGTGCCACCAGCAGAGAACGACAGGGGATCGCTGAAGCTTTCTTT
once,TRBV6-1,NA,TRBJ1-4,CASSERGAGEKLFF,TGTGCCAGCAGTGAAAGGGGCGCCGGTGAAAAACTGTTTTTT
few,TRBV5-8,NA,TRBJ2-1,CASSWTDNEQFF,TGTGCCAGCAGCTGGACAGACAATGAGCAGTTCTTC
NA,TRBV19,NA,TRBJ2-1,CASSIVPGLTYNEQFF,TGTGCCAGTAGTATAGTACCAGGGTTAACCTACAATGAGCAGTTCTTC
NA,TRBV5-1,NA,TRBJ2-2,CASSSGLPDGELFF,TGCGCCAGCAGCTCGGGACTCCCGGACGGGGAGCTGTTTTTT
NA,TRBV28,TRBD1,TRBJ1-1,CASSLDRGTEAFF,TGTGCCAGCAGCCTTGACAGGGGCACTGAAGCTTTCTTT
NA,TRBV27,NA,TRBJ2-7,CASSRDSFYEQYF,TGTGCCAGCAGCCGGGACTCGTTCTACGAGCAGTACTTC
NA,TRBV18,NA,TRBJ2-7,CASSLGGPYEQYF,TGTGCCAGCTCACTAGGAGGGCCGTACGAGCAGTACTTC
NA,TRBV30,NA,TRBJ2-2,CAWSVSGAGELFF,TGTGCCTGGAGTGTATCAGGGGCCGGGGAGCTGTTTTTT
NA,TRBV2,NA,TRBJ2-3,CASSEDLLRTSTDTQYF,TGTGCCAGCAGTGAAGACCTCTTGCGGACTAGCACAGATACGCAGTATTTT
NA,TRBV18,NA,TRBJ2-7,CASSPSGAAYEQYF,TGTGCCAGCTCACCGTCAGGAGCGGCATACGAGCAGTACTTC
NA,TRBV5-4,TRBD2,TRBJ2-7,CASSFGLAGEQYF,TGTGCCAGCAGCTTCGGGCTAGCGGGAGAGCAGTACTTC
NA,TRBV30,NA,TRBJ1-1,CAWSVLPAITMNTEAFF,TGTGCCTGGAGTGTACTACCGGCCATCACCATGAACACTGAAGCTTTCTTT
NA,TRBV5-4,TRBD1,TRBJ1-1,CASRSGQGNTEAFF,TGTGCCAGCAGGTCGGGACAGGGGAACACTGAAGCTTTCTTT
NA,TRBV28,TRBD1,TRBJ1-2,CASSLWDRERYGYTF,TGTGCCAGCAGTTTGTGGGACAGGGAGAGATATGGCTACACCTTC
NA,TRBV5-1,NA,TRBJ1-4,CASSFTTTNEKLFF,TGCGCCAGCAGCTTTACAACAACTAATGAAAAACTGTTTTTT
NA,TRBV28,NA,TRBJ1-2,CASSYSRYGYTF,TGTGCCAGCAGTTACAGCCGCTATGGCTACACCTTC
NA,TRBV7-3,NA,TRBJ1-1,CASSLYPQGNTEAFF,TGTGCCAGCAGCTTATATCCCCAGGGGAACACTGAAGCTTTCTTT
NA,TRBV25-1,NA,TRBJ1-5,CASSEHETGEPQHF,TGTGCCAGCAGTGAGCACGAAACGGGAGAGCCCCAGCATTTT
once,TRBV5-1,TRBD2,TRBJ2-2,CASSLTSGNTGELFF,TGCGCCAGCAGCTTAACTAGCGGGAACACCGGGGAGCTGTTTTTT
once,TRBV5-4,NA,TRBJ2-7,CASSSRGSSYEQYF,TGTGCCAGCAGCTCGAGGGGGAGCTCCTACGAGCAGTACTTC
NA,TRBV28,NA,TRBJ1-5,CASSSPGQFFSNQPQHF,TGTGCCAGCAGTAGCCCTGGACAGTTCTTTAGCAATCAGCCCCAGCATTTT
NA,TRBV4-1,TRBD1,TRBJ2-7,CASSQGGGRGRYEQYF,TGCGCCAGCAGCCAAGGGGGTGGCAGGGGGCGGTACGAGCAGTACTTC
NA,TRBV5-1,NA,TRBJ2-3,CASSTGQSTDTQYF,TGCGCCAGCAGCACCGGACAGAGCACAGATACGCAGTATTTT
NA,TRBV7-6,NA,TRBJ2-1,CASSPRSSYNEQFF,TGTGCCAGCAGCCCCCGGAGCTCCTACAATGAGCAGTTCTTC
NA,TRBV9,TRBD2,TRBJ2-3,CASSAGTSGRPTDTQYF,TGTGCCAGCAGCGCGGGGACTAGCGGGAGGCCCACAGATACGCAGTATTTT
NA,TRBV11-2,TRBD1,TRBJ1-4,CASSYRGQAGEKLFF,TGTGCCAGCAGCTATAGAGGACAGGCCGGTGAAAAACTGTTTTTT
NA,TRBV25-1,TRBD1,TRBJ2-6,CASSDRQGSSGANVLTF,TGTGCCAGCAGTGATCGACAGGGGAGCTCTGGGGCCAACGTCCTGACTTTC
NA,TRBV5-1,NA,TRBJ1-3,CASSLPDSSGNTIYF,TGCGCCAGCAGCCTGCCGGACAGCTCTGGAAACACCATATATTTT
NA,TRBV5-1,TRBD2,TRBJ2-1,CASSPPASGAYNEQFF,TGCGCCAGCAGCCCCCCGGCTAGCGGTGCTTACAATGAGCAGTTCTTC